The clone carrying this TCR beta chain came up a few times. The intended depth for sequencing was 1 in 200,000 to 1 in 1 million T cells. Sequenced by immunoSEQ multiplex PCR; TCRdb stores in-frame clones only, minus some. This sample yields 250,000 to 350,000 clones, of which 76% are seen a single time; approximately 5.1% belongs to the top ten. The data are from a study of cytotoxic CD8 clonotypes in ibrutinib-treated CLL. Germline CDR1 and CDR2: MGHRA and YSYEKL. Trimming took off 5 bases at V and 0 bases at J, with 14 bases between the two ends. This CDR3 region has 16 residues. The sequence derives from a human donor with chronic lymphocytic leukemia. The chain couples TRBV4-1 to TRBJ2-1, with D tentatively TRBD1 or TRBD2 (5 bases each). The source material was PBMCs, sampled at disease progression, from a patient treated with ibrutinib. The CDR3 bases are TGCGCCAGCAGCACCCGAGGGGAAACCTCCTACAATGAGCAGTTCTTC. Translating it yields CASSTRGETSYNEQFF.